The 28 T cell receptor beta chains presented below share a single source sample, sequenced in a study of T cell repertoires in cytomegalovirus infection. TCRdb reprocessed the reads via MiXCR and lists one record per CDR3 protein. The data show about 460,000 distinct CDR3 sequences, 11% seen once. Source material: PBMCs. These receptors were collected from a human donor in good health (CMV status not recorded). Some clones in this sample may be carry-over from other donors' samples.

Ten or more counts support this clonotype. The gene calls are TRBV4-1 and TRBJ2-5; 14 bases are shared with TRBD2. Germline CDR1 and CDR2: MGHRA and YSYEKL. This CDR3 region has 17 residues. V gave up 5 bases and J gave up 1 base; unmatched junction bases: 6. CDR3 residues: CASSKHGLAGGQETQYF. The CDR3 DNA follows: TGCGCCAGCAGCAAACATGGACTAGCGGGGGGCCAAGAGACCCAGTACTTC.

This clonotype was seen at least ten times. The rearrangement joins TRBV6-2 or TRBV6-3 to TRBJ1-2; no clear D gene. This CDR3 is built from 13 residues. Trimming took off 6 bases at V and 6 bases at J, with 14 bases between the two ends. Looked up from germline, CDR1 is MNHEY and CDR2 is SVGEGT. DNA for the CDR3: TGTGCCAGCAGGGACCTGGAGGGAAATGGCTACACCTTC. This sequence encodes CASRDLEGNGYTF.

This clonotype was counted only a few times. The chain links TRBV20-1 to TRBJ2-1; tentative D call: TRBD2 (6 bases). Germline V gene data show CDR1 as DFQATT and CDR2 as SNEGSKA (reference sequence). The CDR3 extends over 14 amino acids. Trimming shortened V by 6 bases and J by 5 bases, and 17 bases separated the two germline ends. CDR3 region: CSAAWGVSDNEQFF. DNA for the CDR3: TGCAGTGCCGCGTGGGGGGTAAGCGACAATGAGCAGTTCTTC.

This clonotype was seen ten or more times. The chain has TRBV6-1 and TRBJ1-5; D remains unclear. There are 15 residues in the CDR3. V lost 7 bases and J 7 bases, leaving 20 bases between the germline ends. Germline CDR1 reads MNHNS; CDR2 reads SASEGT. The CDR3 spells CASKRRYSEGQPQHF. In DNA, the CDR3 is TGTGCCAGCAAAAGGAGGTATTCAGAGGGCCAGCCCCAGCATTTT.

This clonotype was counted ten times or more. The chain uses TRBV7-3 and TRBJ2-1, with TRBD2 matching 7 bases. This CDR3 spans 15 amino acids. CDR1 is SGHTA and CDR2 is FQGTGA in the germline V gene. Trimming cost V 5 bases and J 8 bases; bases outside gene matches: 12. CDR3 loop: CASSPSAGPIYEQFF. CDR3 sequence (DNA): TGTGCCAGCAGCCCCTCAGCGGGGCCCATCTATGAGCAGTTCTTC.

This clonotype has just a few counts. V is TRBV9 and J is TRBJ1-1; D perhaps matches TRBD1 (5 bases). The CDR3 is made up of 11 amino acids. V was shortened by 3 bases and J by 7 bases, with 7 bases between the two germline ends. Germline V CDR1 and CDR2: SGDLS, YYNGEE. Written as DNA, the CDR3 is TGTGCCAGCAGCGCGGGGGGTGAAGCTTTCTTT. This translates into CASSAGGEAFF.

This clonotype was counted a few times. V gene TRBV28 combines with J gene TRBJ2-5; a weak D match, TRBD2 (6 bases). The CDR3 totals 17 residues. Germline CDR1 and CDR2: MDHEN and SYDVKM. The V end was cut by 5 bases, the J end by 3 bases, with 22 bases between. CDR3: CASSPGREDPREETQYF. CDR3 in DNA: TGTGCCAGCAGTCCGGGCAGGGAGGACCCCAGGGAAGAGACCCAGTACTTC.

V gene TRBV10-3 combines with J gene TRBJ1-2; no reliable D call. The CDR3 is made up of 13 amino acids. Trimming took 6 bases from V and 8 from J, leaving 16 bases between them. Germline loops: CDR1 ENHRY, CDR2 SYGVKD. CDR3 region: CAISLREEGGYTF. CDR3 DNA sequence: TGTGCCATCAGCCTCCGGGAGGAGGGCGGCTACACCTTC.

This clonotype has more than one count but fewer than ten. The chain employs TRBV5-1 and TRBJ1-1; a weak D match, TRBD1 (5 bases). Looked up from germline, CDR1 is SGHRS and CDR2 is YFSETQ. V lost 4 bases and J 3 bases, leaving 19 bases between the germline ends. This CDR3 region has 16 residues. CDR3 bases: TGCGCCAGCAGCCAGGGTTATGGTGTAGATTACACTGAAGCTTTCTTT. Its protein is CASSQGYGVDYTEAFF. The variable domain in full, with the rest retrieved from reference TRBV5-1 and TRBJ1-1, is KAGVTQTPRYLIKTRGQQVTLSCSPISGHRSVSWYQQTPGQGLQFLFEYFSETQRNKGNFPGRFSGRQFSNSRSEMNVSTLELGDSALYLCASSQGYGVDYTEAFFGQGTRLTVV.

This clonotype showed up just a few times. The chain joins TRBV27 to TRBJ1-2, with 12 bases matching TRBD1. Per the germline V gene, CDR1 is MNHEY and CDR2 is SMNVEV (reference sequence). CDR3 length equals 17 residues. After removal of 7 bases from V and 4 bases from J, the junction contained 13 bases not matched to a gene. Written as DNA, the CDR3 is TGTGCCAGCACCTCCCGGGACAGGGGGCCTCGGGGCTATGGCTACACCTTC. The encoded protein is CASTSRDRGPRGYGYTF.

This clonotype was observed many times. This CDR3 reads CASSSGTVNYGYTF. DNA for the CDR3: TGTGCCAGCAGTTCCGGGACAGTTAACTATGGCTACACCTTC. V usage is TRBV11-1 and J usage is TRBJ1-2; 7 bases map to TRBD1. CDR3 length: 14 residues. Germline V gene lookup returns CDR1 SGHAT and CDR2 FQDESV (reference sequence). Trimming removed 6 bases from V and 1 base from J; junction bases left unmatched: 5. Based on the CDR3 plus reference TRBV11-1 and TRBJ1-2, the full variable domain is EAEVAQSPRYKITEKSQAVAFWCDPISGHATLYWYRQILGQGPELLVQFQDESVVDDSQLPKDRFSAERLKGVDSTLKIQPAELGDSAMYLCASSSGTVNYGYTFGSGTRLTVV.

This clonotype was picked up many times. This chain uses TRBV7-2 with TRBJ1-1, with no clear D. The V end was cut by 3 bases, the J end by 6 bases, with 8 bases between. The CDR3 has 12 amino acids. Per germline, CDR1 SGHTA and CDR2 FQGNSA. This CDR3 is CASSFRRPEAFF. The CDR3 DNA sequence: TGTGCCAGCAGCTTCCGGAGGCCTGAAGCTTTCTTT.

This clonotype has just a few counts. The V and J genes are TRBV9 and TRBJ2-2; D assignment may be TRBD1 or TRBD2 (6 bases each). With 0 bases removed from V and 6 bases from J, the gap between germline ends came to 21 bases. Germline V gene lookup returns CDR1 SGDLS and CDR2 YYNGEE. CDR3 length equals 18 residues. Here the CDR3 DNA reads TGTGCCAGCAGCGTAGTAATGGGGGGACACCCAAACGCCGGGGAGCTGTTTTTT. It codes for CASSVVMGGHPNAGELFF. Full variable domain (outside the CDR3, taken from reference TRBV9 and TRBJ2-2): DSGVTQTPKHLITATGQRVTLRCSPRSGDLSVYWYQQSLDQGLQFLIQYYNGEERAKGNILERFSAQQFPDLHSELNLSSLELGDSALYFCASSVVMGGHPNAGELFFGEGSRLTVL.

This clonotype was recorded many times. This chain joins TRBV10-3 and TRBJ2-7; 9 nucleotides match TRBD1. The CDR3 consists of 15 residues. V was pared by 3 bases and J by 6 bases, with 9 bases of the junction left unmatched. Looked up from germline, CDR1 is ENHRY and CDR2 is SYGVKD. The CDR3 nucleotides are TGTGCCATCAGTGAAAAGGGACAGGGTGCCCTCGAGCAGTACTTC. Translating gives CAISEKGQGALEQYF.

This clonotype was observed at least ten times. The gene calls are TRBV7-2 and TRBJ2-2; 8 bases are a match to TRBD2. Germline V CDR1 and CDR2: SGHTA, FQGNSA. The CDR3 is made up of 14 amino acids. The CDR3: CAVSRGGNTGELFF. CDR3 nucleotide sequence: TGTGCAGTCAGTCGGGGGGGGAACACCGGGGAGCTGTTTTTT.

This clonotype was seen ten or more times. The V call is TRBV6-2 or TRBV6-3, the J call TRBJ2-1; no clear D. CDR1 is MNHEY, CDR2 SVGEGT, per germline. The CDR3 is 13 residues long. Trimming left V 2 bases short and J 4 bases short, with 6 bases between. Here the CDR3 DNA reads TGTGCCAGCAGTTACCGGGCTTACAATGAGCAGTTCTTC. Translating gives CASSYRAYNEQFF.

This clonotype was seen many times. The chain employs TRBV28 and TRBJ2-1; perhaps TRBD2 as D (6 bases). This CDR3 spans 15 amino acids. Germline CDR1 is MDHEN and CDR2 is SYDVKM. The V and J ends lost 4 bases and 7 bases respectively, with 17 bases between them. The CDR3 sequence is CASSSQTRRVNEQFF. Here the CDR3 DNA reads TGTGCCAGCAGTTCGCAGACTAGGAGGGTAAATGAGCAGTTCTTC.

This clonotype was detected many times. CDR3 region: CATSRDSETQYF. The CDR3 DNA reads as TGTGCCACCAGCAGAGATTCGGAGACCCAGTACTTC. The J gene is TRBJ2-5, the V gene TRBV15; D unclear. The germline CDR1 and CDR2 sequences are LNHNV and YYDKDF (reference sequence). With 0 bases removed from V and 5 bases from J, the gap between germline ends came to 4 bases. CDR3 length: 12 amino acids.

This clonotype appeared a few times. This chain uses TRBV20-1 with TRBJ2-2; 10 positions agree with TRBD2. From germline, CDR1 is DFQATT and CDR2 SNEGSKA (reference sequence). The CDR3 covers 18 residues. V shed 5 bases, J shed 3 bases, and the junction held 15 bases outside the gene matches. This CDR3 is CSAQTSGIGSRYTGELFF. In nucleotides, the CDR3 is TGCAGTGCTCAAACTAGCGGGATAGGTTCTAGATACACCGGGGAGCTGTTTTTT.

The rearrangement joins TRBV5-4 to TRBJ2-1; 8 bases agree with TRBD1. Germline CDR1 is SGHNT and CDR2 is YYREEE (reference sequence). J was trimmed by 8 bases and V by 3 bases; bases with no gene match: 7. There are 14 residues in the CDR3. The CDR3 DNA sequence: TGTGCCAGCAGCTCCGCGTCAGGGGGCGATGAGCAGTTCTTC. Translating gives CASSSASGGDEQFF.

At least ten counts were recorded for this clonotype. The chain carries TRBV7-8 and TRBJ1-6, with 11 positions matching TRBD1. This CDR3 has 14 residues. Germline V lookup: CDR1 SGHVS, CDR2 FQNEAQ. With 8 bases clipped from V and 15 bases from J, the junction kept 12 bases outside the gene matches. CDR3 DNA sequence: TGTGCCAGCCGAAGCGGGGACAGGGGGTTAGTCCTCCACTTT. Amino acids: CASRSGDRGLVLHF.

In its sample, this clonotype was seen many times. The chain couples TRBV10-3 to TRBJ2-3; D ambiguous. Germline V gene data show CDR1 as ENHRY and CDR2 as SYGVKD. V was cut by 4 bases and J by 4 bases, with 12 bases left in between. The CDR3 contains 14 residues. In DNA form, the CDR3 reads TGTGCCATCAGTGCTAGTTGGCGAGCAGATACGCAGTATTTT. Its protein is CAISASWRADTQYF.

This clonotype was seen a handful of times. The rearrangement links TRBV5-1 to TRBJ1-1; 9 nucleotides line up with TRBD1. J was trimmed by 3 bases and V by 2 bases; bases with no gene match: 11. The germline V gene encodes CDR1 SGHRS and CDR2 YFSETQ. This CDR3 is built from 17 residues. The CDR3 DNA reads TGCGCCAGCAGCTTAGGGGACAGGGTCAATTCCTACACTGAAGCTTTCTTT. Protein: CASSLGDRVNSYTEAFF.

This clonotype occurred many times. The genes are TRBV7-9 and TRBJ2-1; D unresolved. There are 16 residues in the CDR3. With 4 bases removed from V and 6 bases from J, the gap between germline ends came to 19 bases. Germline-derived CDR1 and CDR2 are SEHNR and FQNEAQ (reference sequence). The CDR3: CASSSTSGGAGNEQFF. CDR3 sequence (DNA): TGTGCCAGCAGCTCCACCTCAGGCGGAGCAGGCAATGAGCAGTTCTTC. Full variable domain (outside the CDR3, taken from reference TRBV7-9 and TRBJ2-1): DTGVSQNPRHKITKRGQNVTFRCDPISEHNRLYWYRQTLGQGPEFLTYFQNEAQLEKSRLLSDRFSAERPKGSFSTLEIQRTEQGDSAMYLCASSSTSGGAGNEQFFGPGTRLTVL.

The rearrangement links TRBV3-1 to TRBJ1-3; TRBD1 is a possible D gene (5 bases). CDR3 length: 14 amino acids. V was shortened by 3 bases and J by 2 bases, with 8 bases between the two germline ends. CDR1 and CDR2 from the germline V gene are LGHDT and YNNKEL (reference sequence). This CDR3 reads CASSQQGTGNTIYF. CDR3 bases: TGTGCCAGCAGCCAGCAGGGAACTGGAAACACCATATATTTT.

This clonotype has a count of ten or more. One end of the junction is discordant with germline, which a read error may explain. V is TRBV7-2 and J is TRBJ2-1; the D gene is possibly TRBD2 (7 bases). From germline, CDR1 is SGHTA and CDR2 FQGNSA. The CDR3 has 14 residues. Written as DNA, the CDR3 is TGTGCCAGCAGCTTAGCGGGGGGGCTGGACTCCGAGGACTTC. Its protein is CASSLAGGLDSEDF.

The chain couples TRBV3-1 to TRBJ2-2, with D maybe TRBD2 (5 bases). This CDR3 is built from 15 residues. In germline, CDR1 is LGHDT, CDR2 YNNKEL (reference sequence). Trimming cost V 1 base and J 5 bases, with 11 bases left between them. The CDR3 DNA reads TGTGCCAGCAGCCAAGGGGTGTGGGAGACCGGGGAGCTGTTTTTT. Translation gives CASSQGVWETGELFF.

V gene TRBV14 combines with J gene TRBJ2-3, with D possibly matching TRBD1 (5 bases). V was cut by 4 bases and J by 6 bases, with 11 bases left in between. The CDR3 runs 13 residues. CDR1 is SGHDN and CDR2 is FVKESK in the germline V gene. The CDR3 DNA reads as TGTGCCAGCAGCCCTATCCCAGGGGATACGCAGTATTTT. Translated: CASSPIPGDTQYF.